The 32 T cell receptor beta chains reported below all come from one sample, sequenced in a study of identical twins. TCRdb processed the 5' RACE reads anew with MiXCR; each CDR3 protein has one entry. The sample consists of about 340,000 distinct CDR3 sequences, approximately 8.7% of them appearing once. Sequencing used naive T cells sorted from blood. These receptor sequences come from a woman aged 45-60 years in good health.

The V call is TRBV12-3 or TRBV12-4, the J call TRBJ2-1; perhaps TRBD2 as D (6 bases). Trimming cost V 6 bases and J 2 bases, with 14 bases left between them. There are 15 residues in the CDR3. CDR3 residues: CASRFLSGPYNEQFF. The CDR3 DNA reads TGTGCCAGCAGGTTTCTTAGCGGACCCTACAATGAGCAGTTCTTC.

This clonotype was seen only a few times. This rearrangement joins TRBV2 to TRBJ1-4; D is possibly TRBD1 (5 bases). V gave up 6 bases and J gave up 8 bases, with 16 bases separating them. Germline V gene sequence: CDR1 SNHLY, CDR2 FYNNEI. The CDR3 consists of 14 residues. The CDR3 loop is CASSREGIGEKLFF. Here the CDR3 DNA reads TGTGCCAGCAGCCGGGAGGGGATCGGAGAAAAACTGTTTTTT.

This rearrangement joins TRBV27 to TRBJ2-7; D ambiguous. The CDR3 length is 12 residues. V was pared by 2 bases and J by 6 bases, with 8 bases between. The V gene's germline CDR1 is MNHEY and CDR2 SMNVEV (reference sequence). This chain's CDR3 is CASSLRAGEQYF. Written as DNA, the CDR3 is TGTGCCAGCAGTTTACGGGCTGGCGAGCAGTACTTC.

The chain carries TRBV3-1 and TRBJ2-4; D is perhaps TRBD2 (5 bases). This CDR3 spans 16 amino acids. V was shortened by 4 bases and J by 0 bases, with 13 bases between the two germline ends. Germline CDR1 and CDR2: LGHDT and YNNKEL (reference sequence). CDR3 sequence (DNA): TGTGCCAGCAGCCCCCGGGGTACCGTAGCCAAAAACATTCAGTACTTC. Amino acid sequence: CASSPRGTVAKNIQYF.

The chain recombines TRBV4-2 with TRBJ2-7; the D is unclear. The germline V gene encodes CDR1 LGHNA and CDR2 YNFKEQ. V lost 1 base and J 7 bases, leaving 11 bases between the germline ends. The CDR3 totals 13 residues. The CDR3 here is CASSQGDETEQYF. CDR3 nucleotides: TGTGCCAGCAGCCAAGGGGATGAAACGGAGCAGTACTTC.

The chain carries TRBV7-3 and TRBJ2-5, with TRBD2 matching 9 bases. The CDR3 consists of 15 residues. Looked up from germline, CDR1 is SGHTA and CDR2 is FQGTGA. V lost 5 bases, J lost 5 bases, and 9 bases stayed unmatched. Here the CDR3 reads CASSLSGTSTETQYF. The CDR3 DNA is TGTGCCAGCAGCCTATCCGGGACTAGCACTGAGACCCAGTACTTC.

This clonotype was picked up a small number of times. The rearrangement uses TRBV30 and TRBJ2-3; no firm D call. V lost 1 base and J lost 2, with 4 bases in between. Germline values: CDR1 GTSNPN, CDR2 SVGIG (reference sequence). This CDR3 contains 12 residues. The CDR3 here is CAWSDNTDTQYF. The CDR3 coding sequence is TGTGCCTGGAGTGACAACACAGATACGCAGTATTTT.

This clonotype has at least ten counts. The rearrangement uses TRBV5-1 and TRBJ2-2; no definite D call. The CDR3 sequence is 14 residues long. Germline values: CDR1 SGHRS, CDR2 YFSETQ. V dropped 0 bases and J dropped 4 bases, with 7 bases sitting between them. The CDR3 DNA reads TGCGCCAGCAGCTTGGCGCTTACCACCGGGGAGCTGTTTTTT. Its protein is CASSLALTTGELFF.

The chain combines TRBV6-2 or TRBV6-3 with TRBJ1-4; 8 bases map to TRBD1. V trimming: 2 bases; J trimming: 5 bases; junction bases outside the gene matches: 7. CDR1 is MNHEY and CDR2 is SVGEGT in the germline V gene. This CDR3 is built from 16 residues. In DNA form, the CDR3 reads TGTGCCAGCAGTTACCCGGCGGGACAGGTGAATGAAAAACTGTTTTTT. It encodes CASSYPAGQVNEKLFF.

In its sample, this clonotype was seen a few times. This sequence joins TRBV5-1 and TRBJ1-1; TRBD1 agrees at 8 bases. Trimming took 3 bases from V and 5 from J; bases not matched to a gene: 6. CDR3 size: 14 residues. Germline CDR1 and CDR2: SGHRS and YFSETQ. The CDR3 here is CASSWTGLGTEAFF. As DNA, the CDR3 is TGCGCCAGCAGCTGGACAGGGCTTGGGACTGAAGCTTTCTTT.

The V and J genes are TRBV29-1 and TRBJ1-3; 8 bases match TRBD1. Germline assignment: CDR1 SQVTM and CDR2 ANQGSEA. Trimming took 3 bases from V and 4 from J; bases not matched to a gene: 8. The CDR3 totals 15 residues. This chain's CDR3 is CSVEGQALAGNTIYF. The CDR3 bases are TGCAGCGTTGAGGGACAGGCCTTAGCGGGAAACACCATATATTTT. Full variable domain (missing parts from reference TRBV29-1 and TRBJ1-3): SAVISQKPSRDICQRGTSLTIQCQVDSQVTMMFWYRQQPGQSLTLIATANQGSEATYESGFVIDKFPISRPNLTFSTLTVSNMSPEDSSIYLCSVEGQALAGNTIYFGEGSWLTVV.

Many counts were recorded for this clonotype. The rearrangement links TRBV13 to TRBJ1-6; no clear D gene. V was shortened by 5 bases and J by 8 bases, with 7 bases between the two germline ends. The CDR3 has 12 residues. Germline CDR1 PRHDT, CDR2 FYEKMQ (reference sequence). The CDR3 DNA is TGTGCCAGCAGCATCCGAGATTCACCCCTCCACTTT. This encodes CASSIRDSPLHF. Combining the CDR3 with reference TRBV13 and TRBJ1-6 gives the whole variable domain AAGVIQSPRHLIKEKRETATLKCYPIPRHDTVYWYQQGPGQDPQFLISFYEKMQSDKGSIPDRFSAQQFSDYHSELNMSSLELGDSALYFCASSIRDSPLHFGNGTRLTVT.

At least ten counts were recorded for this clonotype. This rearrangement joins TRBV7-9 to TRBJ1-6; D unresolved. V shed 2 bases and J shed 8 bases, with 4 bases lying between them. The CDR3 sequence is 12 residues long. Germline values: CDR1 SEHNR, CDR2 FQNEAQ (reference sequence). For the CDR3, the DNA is TGTGCCAGCAGCTTAAGGGATTCACCCCTCCACTTT. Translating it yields CASSLRDSPLHF. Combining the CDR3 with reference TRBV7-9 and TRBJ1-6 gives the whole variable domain DTGVSQNPRHKITKRGQNVTFRCDPISEHNRLYWYRQTLGQGPEFLTYFQNEAQLEKSRLLSDRFSAERPKGSFSTLEIQRTEQGDSAMYLCASSLRDSPLHFGNGTRLTVT.

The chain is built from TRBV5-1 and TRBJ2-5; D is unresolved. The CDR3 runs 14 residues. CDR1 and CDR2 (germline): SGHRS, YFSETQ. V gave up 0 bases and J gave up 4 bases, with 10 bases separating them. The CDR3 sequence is CASSLDGLGETQYF. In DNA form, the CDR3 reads TGCGCCAGCAGCTTGGACGGGTTGGGAGAGACCCAGTACTTC.

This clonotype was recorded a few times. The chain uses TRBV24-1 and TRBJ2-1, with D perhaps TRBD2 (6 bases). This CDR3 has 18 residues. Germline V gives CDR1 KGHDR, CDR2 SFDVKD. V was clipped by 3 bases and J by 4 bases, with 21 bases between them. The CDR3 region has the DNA TGTGCCACCAGTGATCCACTCCGGGACTCCCAAAGATACAATGAGCAGTTCTTC. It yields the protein CATSDPLRDSQRYNEQFF.

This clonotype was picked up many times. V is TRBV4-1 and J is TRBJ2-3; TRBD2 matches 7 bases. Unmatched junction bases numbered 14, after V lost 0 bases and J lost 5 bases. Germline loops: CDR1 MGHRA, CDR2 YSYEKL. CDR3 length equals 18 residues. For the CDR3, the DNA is TGCGCCAGCAGCCAAGATCAAGGGCTAGCGGACTGGGAAGATACGCAGTATTTT. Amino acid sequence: CASSQDQGLADWEDTQYF.

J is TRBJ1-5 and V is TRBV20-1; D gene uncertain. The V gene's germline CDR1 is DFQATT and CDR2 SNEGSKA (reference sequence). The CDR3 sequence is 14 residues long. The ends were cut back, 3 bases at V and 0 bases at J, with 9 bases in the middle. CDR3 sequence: CSAREGFSNQPQHF. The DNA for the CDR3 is TGCAGTGCTAGGGAGGGCTTTAGCAATCAGCCCCAGCATTTT.

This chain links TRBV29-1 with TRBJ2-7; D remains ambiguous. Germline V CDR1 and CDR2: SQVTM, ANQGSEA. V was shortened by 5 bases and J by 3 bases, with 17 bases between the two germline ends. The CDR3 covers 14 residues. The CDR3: CSVPEAGPGYEQYF. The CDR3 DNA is TGCAGCGTTCCCGAAGCAGGCCCAGGCTACGAGCAGTACTTC.

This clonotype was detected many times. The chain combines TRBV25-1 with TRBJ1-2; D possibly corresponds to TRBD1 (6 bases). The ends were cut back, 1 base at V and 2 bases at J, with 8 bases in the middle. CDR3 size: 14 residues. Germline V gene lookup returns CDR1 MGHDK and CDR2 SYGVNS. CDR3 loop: CASSELQGNYGYTF. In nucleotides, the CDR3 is TGTGCCAGCAGTGAATTGCAGGGGAACTATGGCTACACCTTC.

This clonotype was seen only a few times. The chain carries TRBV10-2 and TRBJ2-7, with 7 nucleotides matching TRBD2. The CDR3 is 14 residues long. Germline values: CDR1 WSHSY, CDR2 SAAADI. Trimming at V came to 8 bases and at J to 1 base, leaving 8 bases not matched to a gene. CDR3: CASSTGGHSYEQYV. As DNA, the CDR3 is TGCGCCAGCTCGACGGGGGGTCATTCCTACGAGCAGTACGTC.

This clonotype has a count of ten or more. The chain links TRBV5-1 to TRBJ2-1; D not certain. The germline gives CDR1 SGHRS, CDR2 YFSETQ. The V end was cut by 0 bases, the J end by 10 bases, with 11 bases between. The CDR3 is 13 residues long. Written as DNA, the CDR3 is TGCGCCAGCAGCTTGGGTGGGCAGCCCGAGCAGTTCTTC. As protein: CASSLGGQPEQFF.

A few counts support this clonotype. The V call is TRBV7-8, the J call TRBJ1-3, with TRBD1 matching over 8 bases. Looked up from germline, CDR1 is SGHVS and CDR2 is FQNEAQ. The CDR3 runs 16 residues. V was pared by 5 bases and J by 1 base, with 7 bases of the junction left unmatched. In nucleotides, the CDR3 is TGTGCCAGCAGCACCTTGGGACAGGCATCTGGAAACACCATATATTTT. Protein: CASSTLGQASGNTIYF. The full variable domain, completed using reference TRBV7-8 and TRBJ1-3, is GAGVSQSPRYKVAKRGQDVALRCDPISGHVSLFWYQQALGQGPEFLTYFQNEAQLDKSGLPSDRFFAERPEGSVSTLKIQRTQQEDSAVYLCASSTLGQASGNTIYFGEGSWLTVV.

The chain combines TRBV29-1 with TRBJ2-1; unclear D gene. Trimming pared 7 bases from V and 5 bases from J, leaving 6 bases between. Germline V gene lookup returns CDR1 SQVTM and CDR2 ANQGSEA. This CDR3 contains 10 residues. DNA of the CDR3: TGCAGCGGGCGCCACAATGAGCAGTTCTTC. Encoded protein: CSGRHNEQFF.

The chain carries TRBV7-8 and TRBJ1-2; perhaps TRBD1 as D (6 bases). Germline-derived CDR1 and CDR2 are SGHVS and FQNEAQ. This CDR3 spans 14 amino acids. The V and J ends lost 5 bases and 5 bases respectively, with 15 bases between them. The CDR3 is CASSTQDRPYGYTF. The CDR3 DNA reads TGTGCCAGCAGCACCCAGGACAGACCTTATGGCTACACCTTC.

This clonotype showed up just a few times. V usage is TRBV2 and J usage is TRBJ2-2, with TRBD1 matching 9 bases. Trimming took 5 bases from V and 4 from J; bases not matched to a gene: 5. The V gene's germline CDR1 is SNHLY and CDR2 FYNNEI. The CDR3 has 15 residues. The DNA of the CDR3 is TGTGCCAGCAGTTCCAGGACAGGGGCCACCGGGGAGCTGTTTTTT. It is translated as CASSSRTGATGELFF.

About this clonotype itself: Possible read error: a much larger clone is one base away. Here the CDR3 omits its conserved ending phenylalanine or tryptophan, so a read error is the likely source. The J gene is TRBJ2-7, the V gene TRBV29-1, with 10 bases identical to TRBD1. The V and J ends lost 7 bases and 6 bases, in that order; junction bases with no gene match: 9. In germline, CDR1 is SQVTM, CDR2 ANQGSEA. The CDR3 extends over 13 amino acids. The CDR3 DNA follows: TGCAGCGCGGGACAGGGGAATTTTTTCGAGCAGTACTTA. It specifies CSAGQGNFFEQYL.

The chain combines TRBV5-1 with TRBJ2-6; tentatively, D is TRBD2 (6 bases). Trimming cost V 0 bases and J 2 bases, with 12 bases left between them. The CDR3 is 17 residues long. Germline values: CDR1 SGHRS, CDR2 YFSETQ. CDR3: CASSLAPPSAGANVLTF. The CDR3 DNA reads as TGCGCCAGCAGCTTGGCCCCCCCTAGCGCTGGGGCCAACGTCCTGACTTTC.

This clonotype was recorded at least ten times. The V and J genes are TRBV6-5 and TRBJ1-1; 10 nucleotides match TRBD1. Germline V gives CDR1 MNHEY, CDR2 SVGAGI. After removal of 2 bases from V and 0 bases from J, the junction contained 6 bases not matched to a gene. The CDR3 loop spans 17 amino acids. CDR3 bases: TGTGCCAGCAGTTACAGCAAGACAGGGGGCTTGAACACTGAAGCTTTCTTT. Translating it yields CASSYSKTGGLNTEAFF.

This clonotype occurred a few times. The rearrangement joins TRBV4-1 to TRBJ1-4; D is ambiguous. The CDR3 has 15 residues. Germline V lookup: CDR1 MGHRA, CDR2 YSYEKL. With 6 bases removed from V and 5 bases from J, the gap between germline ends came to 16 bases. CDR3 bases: TGCGCCAGCAGACGACAAGCAGCTTTAAATGAAAAACTGTTTTTT. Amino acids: CASRRQAALNEKLFF.

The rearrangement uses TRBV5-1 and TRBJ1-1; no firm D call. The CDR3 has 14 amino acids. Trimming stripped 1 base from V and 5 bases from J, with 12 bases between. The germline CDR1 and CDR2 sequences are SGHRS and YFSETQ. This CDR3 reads CASSLNWGVTEAFF. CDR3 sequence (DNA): TGCGCCAGCAGCTTGAATTGGGGAGTGACTGAAGCTTTCTTT. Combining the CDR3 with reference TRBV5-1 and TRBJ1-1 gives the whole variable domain KAGVTQTPRYLIKTRGQQVTLSCSPISGHRSVSWYQQTPGQGLQFLFEYFSETQRNKGNFPGRFSGRQFSNSRSEMNVSTLELGDSALYLCASSLNWGVTEAFFGQGTRLTVV.

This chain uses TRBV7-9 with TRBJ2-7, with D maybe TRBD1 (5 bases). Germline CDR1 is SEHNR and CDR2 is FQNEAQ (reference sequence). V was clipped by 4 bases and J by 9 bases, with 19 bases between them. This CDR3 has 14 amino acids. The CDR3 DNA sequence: TGTGCCAGCAGCTCCCCTCAGGCAGGGCGAGGGCAGTACTTC. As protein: CASSSPQAGRGQYF.

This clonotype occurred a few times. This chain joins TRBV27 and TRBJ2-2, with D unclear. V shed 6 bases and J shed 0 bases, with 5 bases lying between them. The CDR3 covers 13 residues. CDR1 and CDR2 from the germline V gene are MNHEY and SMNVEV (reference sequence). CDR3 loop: CASRTTNTGELFF. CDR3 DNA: TGTGCCAGCAGGACGACGAACACCGGGGAGCTGTTTTTT.